One sample yielded the 17 T cell receptor beta chains listed below, sequenced in a study of T cell responses to AZD1222 COVID-19 vaccine. Sequenced by immunoSEQ multiplex PCR; TCRdb stores in-frame clones only, minus some. The table includes 50,000 to 65,000 clones, 90% to 95% detected once. Sequencing used peripheral blood, obtained 28 days after the second dose of the MenACWY control vaccine. The source of these receptors is an adult who received the MenACWY meningococcal vaccine as a control.

There are a few counts of this clone. This chain uses TRBV6-5 with TRBJ1-5; no definite D call. The CDR3 consists of 13 residues. The V gene lost 5 bases and the J gene lost 6 bases, with 11 bases spanning the gap. Germline V gene lookup returns CDR1 MNHEY and CDR2 SVGAGI. The DNA for the CDR3 is TGTGCCAGCAGTCCCTTCCCCAGTCAGCCCCAGCATTTT. It yields the protein CASSPFPSQPQHF.

CDR3 sequence (DNA): TGTGCCAGTAGTATAAATTGGAGGGAGACCCAGTACTTC. This translates into CASSINWRETQYF. The V and J genes are TRBV19 and TRBJ2-5; TRBD2 might be the D (5 bases). The CDR3 is made up of 13 amino acids. Germline V gene data show CDR1 as LNHDA and CDR2 as SQIVND (reference sequence). The ends were cut back, 2 bases at V and 5 bases at J, with 9 bases in the middle. The full variable domain, its missing parts supplied by reference TRBV19 and TRBJ2-5, is DGGITQSPKYLFRKEGQNVTLSCEQNLNHDAMYWYRQDPGQGLRLIYYSQIVNDFQKGDIAEGYSVSREKKESFPLTVTSAQKNPTAFYLCASSINWRETQYFGPGTRLLVL.

The chain recombines TRBV28 with TRBJ1-1, with D unresolved. V lost 9 bases and J 1 base, leaving 9 bases between the germline ends. Per the germline V gene, CDR1 is MDHEN and CDR2 is SYDVKM. The CDR3 runs 12 residues. DNA for the CDR3: TGTGCCAGTAGGTCAACGAACACTGAAGCTTTCTTT. Translation: CASRSTNTEAFF.

This chain links TRBV12-5 with TRBJ2-2; the D gene is possibly TRBD2 (6 bases). The CDR3 runs to 16 residues. Germline V gene sequence: CDR1 LGHNT, CDR2 FRNRAP. Deletions cut 0 bases from V and 4 bases from J, with 12 bases between. The CDR3 region is CASGLVVGSGTGELFF. In DNA form, the CDR3 reads TGTGCTAGTGGTTTGGTAGTGGGTAGCGGCACCGGGGAGCTGTTTTTT.

This chain connects TRBV20-1 to TRBJ2-7, with D maybe TRBD1 (6 bases). The germline V and J ends were trimmed by 6 bases and 1 base, with 7 bases remaining between them. The germline V gene encodes CDR1 DFQATT and CDR2 SNEGSKA (reference sequence). This CDR3 is built from 11 residues. Written as DNA, the CDR3 is TGCAGTGCGACAGGTTCCTACGAGCAGTACTTC. Translating it yields CSATGSYEQYF.

The gene calls are TRBV2 and TRBJ1-2, with 9 bases identical to TRBD1. The CDR3 consists of 13 residues. Losses at the gene ends were 7 bases for V and 6 bases for J; bases not matched to a gene: 6. Germline assignment: CDR1 SNHLY and CDR2 FYNNEI. CDR3 sequence reads: CASKGTGMDGYTF. The CDR3, as DNA: TGTGCCAGCAAAGGGACAGGGATGGATGGCTACACCTTC.

V usage is TRBV19 and J usage is TRBJ1-2; 7 bases are shared with TRBD1. The CDR3 loop spans 11 amino acids. J lost 8 bases, V lost 4 bases, and 1 base had no gene match. Germline values: CDR1 LNHDA, CDR2 SQIVND (reference sequence). In DNA form, the CDR3 reads TGTGCCAGTAGTAGGGACAGCGGCTACACCTTC. Its translation: CASSRDSGYTF.

The table lists this clone with a few counts. The chain has TRBV10-1 and TRBJ2-5; TRBD2 is a possible D gene (5 bases). Trimming cost V 8 bases and J 4 bases, with 23 bases left between them. The CDR3 covers 16 residues. The germline V gene has CDR1 WNHNN and CDR2 SYGVQD (reference sequence). The CDR3 reads CASRKLGWRAGETQYF. The CDR3, as DNA: TGCGCCAGCCGCAAGTTGGGCTGGCGGGCGGGAGAGACCCAGTACTTC.

The chain employs TRBV4-3 and TRBJ1-2, with 9 bases aligning to TRBD1. The CDR3 spans 14 residues. Trimming cost V 0 bases and J 8 bases; bases outside gene matches: 4. CDR1 and CDR2 from the germline V gene are LGHNA and YSLEER. The CDR3 DNA follows: TGCGCCAGCAGCCAAGAAACAGGGGGCAACGGCTACACCTTC. Its protein product is CASSQETGGNGYTF.

The chain joins TRBV28 to TRBJ1-2; D may be TRBD1 (6 bases). This CDR3 region has 15 residues. The germline CDR1 and CDR2 sequences are MDHEN and SYDVKM. V shed 3 bases and J shed 2 bases, with 13 bases lying between them. The CDR3 DNA sequence: TGTGCCAGCAGTTTGGGTACAGGGCCGAACTATGGCTACACCTTC. Translating it yields CASSLGTGPNYGYTF.

This clone appeared once. CDR3 DNA: TGTGCCAGCAAAGCGGGAGCTTACCCTTTTGAGCAGTTCTTC. This encodes CASKAGAYPFEQFF. The chain links TRBV6-5 to TRBJ2-1; 8 positions match TRBD2. Unmatched junction bases numbered 11, after V lost 7 bases and J lost 9 bases. The CDR3 spans 14 residues. Germline V CDR1 and CDR2: MNHEY, SVGAGI.

This clone was detected only once. The V call is TRBV29-1, the J call TRBJ1-2; unclear D gene. The germline V and J ends were trimmed by 4 bases and 4 bases, with 13 bases remaining between them. The length of the CDR3 is 13 residues. Germline lookup yields CDR1 SQVTM and CDR2 ANQGSEA. The CDR3 here is CSVGEDLSYGYTF. The CDR3 region has the DNA TGCAGCGTTGGAGAAGACTTAAGCTATGGCTACACCTTC. The full variable domain, in which reference TRBV29-1 and TRBJ1-2 provide the parts outside the CDR3, is SAVISQKPSRDICQRGTSLTIQCQVDSQVTMMFWYRQQPGQSLTLIATANQGSEATYESGFVIDKFPISRPNLTFSTLTVSNMSPEDSSIYLCSVGEDLSYGYTFGSGTRLTVV.

V and J are TRBV4-3 and TRBJ2-2, with TRBD2 matching 10 bases. With 0 bases clipped from V and 7 bases from J, the junction kept 8 bases outside the gene matches. From germline, CDR1 is LGHNA and CDR2 YSLEER. The CDR3 spans 17 residues. Written as DNA, the CDR3 is TGCGCCAGCAGCCAAGATCCGGGACTAGCGTTCGTCGGGGAGCTGTTTTTT. It yields the protein CASSQDPGLAFVGELFF.

V usage is TRBV7-6 and J usage is TRBJ2-2; D is possibly TRBD2 (6 bases). There are 15 residues in the CDR3. Germline CDR1 and CDR2: SGHVS and FNYEAQ. Trimming shortened V by 5 bases and J by 5 bases, and 15 bases separated the two germline ends. The CDR3 DNA is TGTGCCAGCAGCCGAGGGACTCCCAGAACCGGGGAGCTGTTTTTT. It yields the protein CASSRGTPRTGELFF.

The rearrangement joins TRBV27 to TRBJ1-2, with 8 bases that match TRBD1. This CDR3 contains 14 residues. Germline V lookup: CDR1 MNHEY, CDR2 SMNVEV (reference sequence). The V gene end was trimmed by 6 bases and the J gene end by 2 bases; junction bases not matched to a gene: 5. The CDR3 DNA follows: TGTGCCAGCAGGCGGACAGGGCCGAACTATGGCTACACCTTC. It codes for CASRRTGPNYGYTF.

The V call is TRBV6-1, the J call TRBJ1-6, with 7 bases lining up with TRBD1. Germline values: CDR1 MNHNS, CDR2 SASEGT. The CDR3 consists of 15 residues. V shed 3 bases and J 6 bases; nucleotides not matched to a gene: 5. The chain's CDR3 is CASSETGTTNSPLHF. The CDR3 DNA reads TGTGCCAGCAGTGAGACAGGGACAACTAATTCACCCCTCCACTTT.

The J gene is TRBJ2-1, the V gene TRBV3-1 (or the pseudogene TRBV3-2); 15 bases are a match to TRBD2. The CDR3 totals 16 residues. Trimming removed 4 bases from V and 4 bases from J; junction bases left unmatched: 2. CDR1 is LGHDT and CDR2 is YNNKEL in the germline V gene (reference sequence). CDR3 loop: CASSPGTSGGYNEQFF. Written as DNA, the CDR3 is TGTGCCAGCAGCCCTGGGACTAGCGGGGGGTACAATGAGCAGTTCTTC.